This T cell receptor beta chain emerged from a study of memory CD8 T cells in hepatitis C reinfection (dated by TCRdb to the late 2010s). At the level of the whole study: Two consecutive HCV infections were spontaneously resolved by three donors, whereas a primary infection was cleared by two donors who then became chronically infected after reinfection. A case counted as HCV reinfection when an HCV RNA test came back positive after two negative tests taken at least 60 days apart. Samples for the late or post reinfection period were taken 12 to 24 weeks after reinfection was detected. The study tracked the TCR beta repertoire of virus-specific CD8 T cells longitudinally across an HCV reinfection episode in five donors. Between the late 2000s and the early 2010s, a handful of reinfection cases with stored pre-reinfection samples were identified. In the reinfection study, participants with a resolved prior HCV infection were followed up every 3 months. Summary of the overall study and its limitations: Because the study included only a few donors, definitive conclusions about public clonotypes linked to secondary clearance could not be reached.

The library was built by means of the immunoSEQ multiplex PCR assay. Genomic DNA was extracted from the sorted cells, and the TCR beta V, D and J regions were sequenced using the automated high-throughput method of Adaptive Biotechnologies. A two-step, bias-controlled multiplex PCR was used to amplify the CDR3 regions. Amplified TCR beta libraries were sequenced on an Illumina instrument. In the authors' own workflow: Demultiplexed reads were processed to reduce amplification and sequencing bias, and CDR3 sequences were assigned to gene families using the IMGT database. ImmunoSEQ software version 2.0 was used to analyze the repertoire data. Clonotype lists were filtered to remove out-of-frame sequences and sequences containing stop codons in the CDR3. Clonotypes with a frequency below 0.01% were excluded because such low-frequency clonotypes corresponded to less than one cell. Richness was calculated by dividing observed richness by the number of input cells, and evenness was calculated by dividing Shannon entropy by the log of observed richness. Repertoire diversity and similarity between time points were quantified using Simpson diversity and Morisita-Horn overlap indices. Clonotypes were sorted into dominant (>1%), sub-dominant (0.5-0.99%), low abundance (0.1-0.49%) or lowest abundance (<0.1%) groups. A germline index was derived by subtracting total nucleotide additions from total CDR3 length and dividing the result by total CDR3 length. The immuneACCESS repertoire file appears here via TCRdb, limited to in-frame rearrangements. These files lack a portion of the clones; in checked studies, under half of the deficit traces to unresolved V genes, and the cause of the others is not known. Clonal size and the V and J genes are those of that table, whereas D and trimming came from the DNA. The sample table records under 5,500 clones; 80% to 90% of these occur just once. The ten top clones hold 20% to 30% of the sample.

Concerning this clone: The clone's antigen remains unknown. No base-level quality is on record; no much larger clone is a single base apart.

Inclusive of the bounding cysteine and phenylalanine, the CDR3 is 13 residues long. Kept here is only the CDR3 DNA, which spans 39 bases and is read in frame from base 1. Taken from the germline V gene (reference sequence), the CDR1 and CDR2 loops are MNHEY and SMNVEV. V gives up 8 bases and J gives up 8 bases, and the segment between their germline ends measures 18 bases. This sample's time point label indicates: late/post reinfection, 12 to 24 weeks after detection. Sorted cells were sequenced directly ex vivo, with no in vitro expansion before TCR sequencing. Donors were people who inject drugs enrolled in the Montreal Acute Hepatitis C Cohort Study (HEPCO) in Canada. As controls, total naive CD8 T cells, sorted as viable CD3+ CD8+ CD45RO-, were obtained from a couple of donors at each of the three reinfection time points. Before sorting, cryopreserved peripheral blood mononuclear cells were thawed and used as the source for purifying CD8 T cells. The MACS CD8+ T cell Isolation Kit was used to enrich CD8 T cells by negative selection. A BD FACSAria II sorter with FACSDiva software was used for cell sorting, and FlowJo was used for data analysis.

In this chain, TRBV27 is recombined with TRBJ1-2, with TRBD1 tentatively as D gene (6 bases match). Sequencing input: naive CD8+ T cells sorted from blood. In the paper's terms, the cell subset or site label means: total naive CD8+CD45RO- T cells. This TCR derives from a man aged 50 to 60 with hepatitis C virus infection. CDR3 reads: CASGQHRVGGYTF. The DNA sequence reads TGTGCCAGCGGCCAACACAGGGTCGGGGGCTACACCTTC.